One TCR beta chain is described in this entry. Antigen unknown. The donors were adults (healthy and HIV-negative) with no recent acute infections or vaccinations. The study drew all its donors from Caucasian adults living in Nashville, Tennessee. This specimen belongs to a study of shared clonotypes between healthy human individuals. Study-level points and caveats: Investigators expected sequencing depth to affect clonotype sharing among donors.

Sequencing used immunoSEQ multiplex PCR; TCRdb keeps in-frame clones, though not all of them. The table has approximately 500,000 clones, around 73% seen once. The CDR3 totals 18 residues. V shed 1 base and J 0 bases; nucleotides not matched to a gene: 9. The germline CDR1 and CDR2 sequences are SGHTA and FQGNSA. V usage is TRBV7-2 and J usage is TRBJ1-3; 7 positions agree with TRBD1. The TCR originated in a woman aged 40 to 50 in good health. Some clones in this sample may be carry-over from other donors' samples. Sample: PBMCs. CDR3 in amino acids: CASSLEGGRERSGNTIYF. The CDR3, as DNA: TGTGCCAGCAGCTTAGAAGGGGGCAGAGAACGCTCTGGAAACACCATATATTTT.